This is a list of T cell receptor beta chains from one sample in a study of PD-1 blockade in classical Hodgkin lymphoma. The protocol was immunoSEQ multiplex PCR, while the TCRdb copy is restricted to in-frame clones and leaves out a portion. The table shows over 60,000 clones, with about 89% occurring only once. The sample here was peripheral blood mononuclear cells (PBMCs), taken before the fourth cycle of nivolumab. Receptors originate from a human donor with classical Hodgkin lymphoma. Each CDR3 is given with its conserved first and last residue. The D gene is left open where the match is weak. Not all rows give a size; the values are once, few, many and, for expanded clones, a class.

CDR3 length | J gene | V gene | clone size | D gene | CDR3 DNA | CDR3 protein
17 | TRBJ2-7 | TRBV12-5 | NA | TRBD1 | TGTGCTAGTGGTTTGTCCCCCCCGACGGGACAGGGATACGAGCAGTACTTC | CASGLSPPTGQGYEQYF
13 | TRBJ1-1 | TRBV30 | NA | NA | TGTGCCTGGAGTCTGGGGGGGACATCTGAAGCTTTCTTT | CAWSLGGTSEAFF
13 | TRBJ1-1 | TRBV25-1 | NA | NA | TGTGCCAGCAGTCCTACCGGGACCGCTAAAACTTTCTTT | CASSPTGTAKTFF
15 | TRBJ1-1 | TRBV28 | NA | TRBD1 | TGTGCCAGCAGTTTGGTTGGGGACAGGAACACTGAAGCTTTCTTT | CASSLVGDRNTEAFF
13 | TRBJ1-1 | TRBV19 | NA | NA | TGTGCCAGTAGTATAAAGCCCGGGGGTGAAGCTTTCTTT | CASSIKPGGEAFF
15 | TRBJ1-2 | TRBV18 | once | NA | TGTGCCAGCTCACCCGGTTGGGGGACTAACTATGGCTACACCTTC | CASSPGWGTNYGYTF
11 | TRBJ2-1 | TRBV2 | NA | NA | TGTGCCAGCAGATACGGGAATGAGCAGTTCTTC | CASRYGNEQFF
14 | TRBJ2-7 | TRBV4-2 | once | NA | TGTGCCAGCAGCCAAGACCGCGTGGCATGCGAGCAGTACTTC | CASSQDRVACEQYF
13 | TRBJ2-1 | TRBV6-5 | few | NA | TGTGCCAGCAGAACCCCCATCGCCAATGAGCAGTTCTTC | CASRTPIANEQFF
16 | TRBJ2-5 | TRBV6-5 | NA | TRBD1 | TGTGCCAGCAGTTACTCACGACAGGGGGCCGGAGAGACCCAGTACTTC | CASSYSRQGAGETQYF
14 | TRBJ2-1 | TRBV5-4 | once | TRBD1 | TGTGCCAGCAGCCGTCAACAGGGGGCGAATGAGCAGTTCTTC | CASSRQQGANEQFF
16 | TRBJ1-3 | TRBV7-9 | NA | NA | TGTGCCAGCAGCTTAGCGCAGCACTACTCTGGAAACACCATATATTTT | CASSLAQHYSGNTIYF
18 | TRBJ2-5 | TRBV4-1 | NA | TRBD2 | TGCGCCAGCAGCCAAGTCGGTGCGGGGGTCAGTTACCAAGAGACCCAGTACTTC | CASSQVGAGVSYQETQYF
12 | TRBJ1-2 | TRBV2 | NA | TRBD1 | TGTGCCTCCTCGACAGGGTTGGAAGGCTACACCTTC | CASSTGLEGYTF
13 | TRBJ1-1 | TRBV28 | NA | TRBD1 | TGTGCCAGCAGTTTGACAGGGACAACTGAAGCTTTCTTT | CASSLTGTTEAFF
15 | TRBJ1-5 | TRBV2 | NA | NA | TGTGCCAGCAGTGCCTGGGTTCTTAGGCATCAGCCCCAGCATTTT | CASSAWVLRHQPQHF
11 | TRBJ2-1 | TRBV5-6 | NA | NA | TGTGCCAGCAGCTGGGGGGATGAGCAGTTCTTC | CASSWGDEQFF
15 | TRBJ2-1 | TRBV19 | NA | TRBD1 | TGTGCCAGTAGCCCGACAGGGGGCGTCTTCAATGAGCAGTTCTTC | CASSPTGGVFNEQFF
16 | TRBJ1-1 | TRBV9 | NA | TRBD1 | TGTGCCAGCAGCCCCTGGGACAGGGGGCTGAACACTGAAGCTTTCTTT | CASSPWDRGLNTEAFF
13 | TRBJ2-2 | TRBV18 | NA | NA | TGTGCCAGCTCACCCAGGAACACCGGGGAGCTGTTTTTT | CASSPRNTGELFF
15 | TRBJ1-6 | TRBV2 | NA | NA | TGTGCCAGCAGTGATCAGGGATCCTATAATTCACCCCTCCACTTT | CASSDQGSYNSPLHF
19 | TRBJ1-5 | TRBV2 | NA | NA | TGTGCCAGCAGTTCCCTCGGACCGGTCTCCCGGGACAGCAATCAGCCCCAGCATTTT | CASSSLGPVSRDSNQPQHF
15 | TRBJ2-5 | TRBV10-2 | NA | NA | TGCGCCAGCACCGCTGAGAGTAGCGCTCAAGAGACCCAGTACTTC | CASTAESSAQETQYF
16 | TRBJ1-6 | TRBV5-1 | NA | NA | TGCGCCAGCAGCGAAGAAATAACAGGGTCCGGTTCACCCCTCCACTTT | CASSEEITGSGSPLHF
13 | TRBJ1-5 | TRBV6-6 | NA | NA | TGTGCCAGTGAAGAAGTTAGCAATCAGCCCCAGCATTTT | CASEEVSNQPQHF
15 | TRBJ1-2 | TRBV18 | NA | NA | TGTGCCAGCTCACCAACGCAGAACCTTGCCTATGGCTACACCTTC | CASSPTQNLAYGYTF
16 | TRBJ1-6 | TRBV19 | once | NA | TGTGCCAGTAGTAGGGACTCACAGGGTAGGCATTCACCCCTCCACTTT | CASSRDSQGRHSPLHF
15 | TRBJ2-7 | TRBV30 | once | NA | TGTGCCTGGAACGGAGGCTCTCGAGACCTTAACGAGCAGTACTTC | CAWNGGSRDLNEQYF
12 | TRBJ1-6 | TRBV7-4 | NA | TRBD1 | TGTGCCAGCAGCCCAGGGGGTTCACCCCTCCACTTT | CASSPGGSPLHF
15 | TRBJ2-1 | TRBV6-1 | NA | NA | TGTGCCAGCGCGCGTAATCTAATAAAACTAGGTGAGCAGTTCTTC | CASARNLIKLGEQFF
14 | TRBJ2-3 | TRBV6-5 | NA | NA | TGTGCCAGCAGTCTAGCCAGGGGAACAGATACGCAGTATTTT | CASSLARGTDTQYF
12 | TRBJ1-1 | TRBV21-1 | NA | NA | TGTGCCAGCAGCAAAACGGAAGGCGAAGCTTTCTTT | CASSKTEGEAFF
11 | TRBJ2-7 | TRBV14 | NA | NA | TGTGCCAGCAGCCAAGAATACGAGCAGTACTTC | CASSQEYEQYF
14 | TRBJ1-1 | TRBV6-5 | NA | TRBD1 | TGTGCCAGCAGTTACTCACAGGGGTACACTGAAGCTTTCTTT | CASSYSQGYTEAFF
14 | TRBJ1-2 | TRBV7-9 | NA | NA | TGTGCCAGCAACCCCGGGACCTACAACTATGGCTACACCTTC | CASNPGTYNYGYTF
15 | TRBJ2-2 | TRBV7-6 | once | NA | TGTGCCAGCAGCTTAGGACTAGATCACACCGGGGAGCTGTTTTTT | CASSLGLDHTGELFF
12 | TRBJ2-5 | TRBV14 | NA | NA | TGTGCCAGCAGCCGCCAAGAGGTGACCCAGTACTTC | CASSRQEVTQYF
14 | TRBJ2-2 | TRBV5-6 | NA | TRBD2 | TGTGCCAGCAGCCCCACGGGGGGTCCCGGGGAGCTGTTTTTT | CASSPTGGPGELFF
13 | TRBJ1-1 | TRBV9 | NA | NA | TGTGCCAGCAGTCCGGGTGGGGGCACTGAAGCTTTCTTT | CASSPGGGTEAFF
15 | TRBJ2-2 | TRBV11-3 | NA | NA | TGTGCCAGCAGCCCAAGTCCTGGAAACACCGGGGAGCTGTTTTTT | CASSPSPGNTGELFF
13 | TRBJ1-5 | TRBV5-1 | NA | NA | TGCGCCAGCAGCTTGGACCCTAATCAGCCCCAGCATTTT | CASSLDPNQPQHF
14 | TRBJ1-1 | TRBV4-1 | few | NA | TGCGCCAGCAGCTCACCGACACTAGGAACTGAAGCTTTCTTT | CASSSPTLGTEAFF
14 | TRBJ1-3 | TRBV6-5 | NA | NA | TGTGCCAGCAGTTACTCTCCACGAGTAAACACCATATATTTT | CASSYSPRVNTIYF
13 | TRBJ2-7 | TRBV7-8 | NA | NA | TGTGCCAGCAGCTTCGGTAGCTCCTACGAGCAGTACTTC | CASSFGSSYEQYF
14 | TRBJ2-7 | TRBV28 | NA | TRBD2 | TGTGCCAGCCAAATTCCGGGACTATTCGACGAGCAGTACTTC | CASQIPGLFDEQYF
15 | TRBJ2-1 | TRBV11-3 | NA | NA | TGTGCCAGCAGCTTAGATGGGGAACGCTCGGATGAGCAGTTCTTC | CASSLDGERSDEQFF
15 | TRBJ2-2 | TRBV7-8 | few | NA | TGTGCCAGCAGTGGGGACTTCCTGAACACCGGGGAGCTGTTTTTT | CASSGDFLNTGELFF
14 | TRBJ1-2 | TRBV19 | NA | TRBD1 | TGTGCCAGTAGCGCATTGACAGGGTTCGGTGGCTACACCTTC | CASSALTGFGGYTF
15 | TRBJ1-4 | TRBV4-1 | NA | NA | TGCGCCAGCAGCCAAGAATATGCAACTAATGAAAAACTGTTTTTT | CASSQEYATNEKLFF
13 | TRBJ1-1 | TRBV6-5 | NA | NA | TGTGCCAGCAGTTGGTCCAGGTACACTGAAGCTTTCTTT | CASSWSRYTEAFF
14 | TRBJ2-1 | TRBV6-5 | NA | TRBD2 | TGTGCCAGCAGTCAGCCGGGGGGGGCAGGTGAGCAGTTCTTC | CASSQPGGAGEQFF
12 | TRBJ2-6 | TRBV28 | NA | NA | TGTGCCAGCAGTTTCCTCCTGGGGGTCCTGACTTTC | CASSFLLGVLTF
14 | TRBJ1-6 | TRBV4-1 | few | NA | TGCGCCAGCAGCCCAGAAGGGGCCAATTCACCCCTCCACTTT | CASSPEGANSPLHF